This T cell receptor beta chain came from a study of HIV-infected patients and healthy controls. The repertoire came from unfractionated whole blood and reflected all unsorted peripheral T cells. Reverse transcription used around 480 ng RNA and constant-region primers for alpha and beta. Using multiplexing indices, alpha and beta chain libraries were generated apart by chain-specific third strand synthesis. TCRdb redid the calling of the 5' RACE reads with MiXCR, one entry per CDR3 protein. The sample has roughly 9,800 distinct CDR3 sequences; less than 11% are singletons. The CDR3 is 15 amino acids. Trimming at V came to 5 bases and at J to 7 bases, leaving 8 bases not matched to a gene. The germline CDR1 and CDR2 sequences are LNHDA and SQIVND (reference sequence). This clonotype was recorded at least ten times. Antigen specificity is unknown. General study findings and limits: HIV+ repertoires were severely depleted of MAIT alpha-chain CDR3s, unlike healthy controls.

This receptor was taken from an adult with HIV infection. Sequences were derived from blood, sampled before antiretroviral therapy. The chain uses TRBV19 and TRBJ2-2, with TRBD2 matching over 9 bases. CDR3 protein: CASSELAGRNGELFF. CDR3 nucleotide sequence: TGTGCCAGTAGTGAGCTAGCGGGGCGGAACGGGGAGCTGTTTTTT.